A single sample gave rise to the 6 T cell receptor beta chains below, sequenced in a study of blood T cell repertoires in COVID-19. Sequencing was performed with immunoSEQ multiplex PCR; in TCRdb, only in-frame clones are kept and a portion is missing. The sample records 250,000 to 350,000 clones, approximately 85% being singletons. The specimen was PBMCs or T cells enriched from blood (not recorded which). The receptors were sampled from a woman in her 30s who had recovered from COVID-19.

The rearrangement links TRBV9 to TRBJ2-1; 10 bases align to TRBD2. The germline V gene encodes CDR1 SGDLS and CDR2 YYNGEE. The CDR3 sequence is 17 residues long. Trimming at V came to 3 bases and at J to 4 bases, leaving 10 bases not matched to a gene. CDR3 sequence reads: CASSGNQAGGQYNEQFF. The CDR3 bases are TGTGCCAGCAGCGGAAACCAAGCGGGGGGGCAGTACAATGAGCAGTTCTTC.

The chain couples TRBV6-2 or TRBV6-3 to TRBJ1-6; 7 positions match TRBD1. Per germline, CDR1 MNHEY and CDR2 SVGEGT. J was trimmed by 5 bases and V by 4 bases; bases with no gene match: 2. This CDR3 region has 14 residues. The CDR3 DNA is TGTGCCAGCAGTTCGGGACAGAATAATTCACCCCTCCACTTT. Translation: CASSSGQNNSPLHF.

This rearrangement joins TRBV29-1 to TRBJ2-7; the D gene is possibly TRBD1 (5 bases). Germline V lookup: CDR1 SQVTM, CDR2 ANQGSEA. Trimming left V 7 bases short and J 5 bases short, with 21 bases between. There are 14 residues in the CDR3. The CDR3 sequence: CSAARQNPKNEQYF. CDR3 nucleotide sequence: TGCAGCGCCGCAAGACAGAATCCTAAGAACGAGCAGTACTTC.

The chain has TRBV7-2 and TRBJ1-1; D ambiguous. Germline V gene lookup returns CDR1 SGHTA and CDR2 FQGNSA. This CDR3 is built from 13 residues. V dropped 5 bases and J dropped 11 bases, with 18 bases sitting between them. CDR3 in DNA: TGTGCCAGCAGCATGTTTACCCCATCGAGGGCTTTCTTT. Amino acids: CASSMFTPSRAFF.

A few counts support this clone. The genes are TRBV27 and TRBJ2-2, with D maybe TRBD1 (6 bases). The CDR3 covers 16 residues. The V gene's germline CDR1 is MNHEY and CDR2 SMNVEV (reference sequence). V was trimmed by 2 bases and J by 4 bases, leaving 14 bases between them. DNA of the CDR3: TGTGCCAGCAGTTTAAGGACAGACTTGGCCACCGGGGAGCTGTTTTTT. It is translated as CASSLRTDLATGELFF.

In this sample, this clone turned up once. The rearrangement uses TRBV6-1 and TRBJ1-2; possibly TRBD1 for D (6 bases). The germline gives CDR1 MNHNS, CDR2 SASEGT. V was shortened by 1 base and J by 14 bases, with 14 bases between the two germline ends. This CDR3 spans 12 amino acids. CDR3 residues: CASSEGRGAGTF. CDR3 nucleotides: TGTGCCAGCAGTGAAGGTCGGGGGGCAGGGACCTTC.